The 15 T cell receptor beta chains given below trace back to one sample, sequenced in a study of regulatory T cells in long-lasting Graves disease. The authors built TCR beta libraries using iRepertoire HTBI primers and Arm-PCR of CDR3 regions. TCRdb itself ran the multiplex PCR reads through MiXCR, one entry per CDR3 protein. Here the sample spans about 430,000 distinct CDR3 sequences, approximately 22% being singletons. Time point reported: persistent/refractory GD, antithyroid drugs over 5 years with positive TRAb. PBMC RNA was the source of the TCR library. This material consisted of peripheral blood mononuclear cells (PBMCs), taken when the disease was refractory, from a patient treated with antithyroid drugs. Receptor source: a female donor with Graves disease.

The V and J genes are TRBV24-1 and TRBJ2-2, with 10 positions matching TRBD1. The CDR3 is 21 residues long. Germline values: CDR1 KGHDR, CDR2 SFDVKD. After removal of 3 bases from V and 0 bases from J, the junction contained 15 bases not matched to a gene. CDR3 nucleotides: TGTGCCACCAGTGATAAAACCGGGACAGGGGTACGTATGTCGAACACCGGGGAGCTGTTTTTT. It yields the protein CATSDKTGTGVRMSNTGELFF.

This clonotype has a handful of counts. This sequence joins TRBV2 and TRBJ2-1; no reliable D call. The germline V gene encodes CDR1 SNHLY and CDR2 FYNNEI. V lost 8 bases, J lost 5 bases, and 7 bases lay in between. This CDR3 spans 11 amino acids. The CDR3 DNA reads as TGTGCCAGCGAATTGGACAATGAGCAGTTCTTC. Translation gives CASELDNEQFF. The variable domain in full, completed from reference TRBV2 and TRBJ2-1, reads EPEVTQTPSHQVTQMGQEVILRCVPISNHLYFYWYRQILGQKVEFLVSFYNNEISEKSEIFDDQFSVERPDGSNFTLKIRSTKLEDSAMYFCASELDNEQFFGPGTRLTVL.

The J gene is TRBJ1-1, the V gene TRBV2; D uncertain. There are 13 residues in the CDR3. Germline CDR1 SNHLY, CDR2 FYNNEI. V was clipped by 6 bases and J by 6 bases, with 14 bases between them. This chain's CDR3 is CASSALREAEAFF. CDR3 in DNA: TGTGCCAGCAGCGCCCTTCGGGAGGCTGAAGCTTTCTTT.

Worth noting for this clonotype: As the CDR3 is not closed by the conserved phenylalanine or tryptophan, this likely results from a read error. The rearrangement links TRBV28 to TRBJ2-7; the D gene is possibly TRBD2 (6 bases). Trimming pared 2 bases from V and 3 bases from J, leaving 11 bases between. CDR1 is MDHEN, CDR2 SYDVKM, per germline. The CDR3 runs to 14 residues. The CDR3 DNA reads as TGTGCCAGCAGTTTAGGGGGGAGTCTCTACGAGCAGTACTCC. Amino acids: CASSLGGSLYEQYS.

This clonotype was detected ten times or more. The chain couples TRBV12-3 or TRBV12-4 to TRBJ1-5; TRBD1 aligns across 8 bases. J gave up 4 bases and V 3 bases, and 8 bases lay outside the gene matches. The CDR3 length is 16 residues. CDR3 residues: CASSFGQGVRNQPQHF. CDR3 DNA: TGTGCCAGCAGTTTTGGACAGGGAGTTCGGAATCAGCCCCAGCATTTT.

The chain employs TRBV20-1 and TRBJ1-2; 7 bases line up with TRBD1. V lost 3 bases and J lost 1; bases outside the gene matches: 5. CDR1 is DFQATT, CDR2 SNEGSKA, per germline (reference sequence). CDR3 length: 14 amino acids. CDR3 sequence reads: CSASTGAINYGYTF. DNA for the CDR3: TGCAGTGCTAGCACAGGGGCTATTAACTATGGCTACACCTTC.

This clonotype was detected ten times or more. The chain employs TRBV7-9 and TRBJ2-5; D tentatively fits TRBD1 or TRBD2 (5 bases each). Between the trimmed V and J ends, which lost 4 bases and 6 bases, there was a span of 9 bases. CDR3 length: 12 residues. Germline V CDR1 and CDR2: SEHNR, FQNEAQ (reference sequence). The DNA of the CDR3 is TGTGCCAGCAGCTCAGAGGGGCAGACCCAGTACTTC. This sequence encodes CASSSEGQTQYF.

This clonotype came up many times. This chain joins TRBV6-2 or TRBV6-3 and TRBJ2-7, with D possibly being TRBD1 (6 bases). Germline V CDR1 and CDR2: MNHEY, SVGEGT. The V end was cut by 5 bases, the J end by 1 base, with 9 bases between. The CDR3 runs 13 residues. The DNA for the CDR3 is TGTGCCAGCAGTAGGACAGCGTCCTACGAGCAGTACTTC. Its protein product is CASSRTASYEQYF.

The rearrangement links TRBV9 to TRBJ2-5; no definite D call. CDR1 and CDR2 (germline): SGDLS, YYNGEE. The CDR3 is 13 residues long. V was cut by 0 bases and J by 5 bases, with 8 bases left in between. The CDR3 reads CASSVELDETQYF. Here the CDR3 DNA reads TGTGCCAGCAGCGTAGAGCTAGATGAGACCCAGTACTTC.

The rearrangement joins TRBV20-1 to TRBJ1-5; D might be TRBD1 (5 bases). CDR3 length equals 14 residues. V was clipped by 2 bases and J by 3 bases, with 11 bases between them. Germline V CDR1 and CDR2: DFQATT, SNEGSKA (reference sequence). The CDR3 reads CSARNGAYNQPQHF. The CDR3 DNA reads as TGCAGTGCTAGAAATGGGGCCTACAATCAGCCCCAGCATTTT.

The chain employs TRBV5-6 and TRBJ2-4; D not certain. V lost 0 bases and J 3 bases, leaving 7 bases between the germline ends. Per the germline V gene, CDR1 is SGHDT and CDR2 is YYEEEE. This CDR3 has 14 residues. CDR3 residues: CASSLGRFKNIQYF. The DNA of the CDR3 is TGTGCCAGCAGCTTGGGCAGGTTCAAAAACATTCAGTACTTC.

This clonotype was seen at least ten times. The V gene is TRBV6-1, the J gene TRBJ2-2, with a tentative D call TRBD1 (5 bases). Germline-derived CDR1 and CDR2 are MNHNS and SASEGT. The V and J ends lost 5 bases and 0 bases respectively, with 13 bases between them. The CDR3 is made up of 16 amino acids. Written as DNA, the CDR3 is TGTGCCAGCAGTCCGACAGTCCTCGCGAACACCGGGGAGCTGTTTTTT. This codes for CASSPTVLANTGELFF.

Comments on this clonotype: A much larger clone lies a single base off, so this may be a read error. V gene TRBV6-2 or TRBV6-3 combines with J gene TRBJ2-5; 9 nucleotides match TRBD1. Germline CDR1 MNHEY, CDR2 SVGEGT. The CDR3 is 16 residues long. The DNA of the CDR3 is TGTGCCAGCAGTGACGGGACAGGGTTCGGCTGGGAGACCCAGTGCTTC. This gives the protein CASSDGTGFGWETQCF.

This clonotype was recorded at least ten times. The chain has TRBV11-2 and TRBJ1-2, with D unclear. V lost 5 bases and J lost 1, with 11 bases in between. The CDR3 length is 14 residues. CDR1 is SGHAT, CDR2 FQNNGV, per germline. DNA of the CDR3: TGTGCCAGCAGCGAGAGGGCGGTTAACTATGGCTACACCTTC. This translates into CASSERAVNYGYTF.

This clonotype showed up just a few times. The chain employs TRBV19 and TRBJ1-1, with D perhaps matching TRBD1 (6 bases). Germline assignment: CDR1 LNHDA and CDR2 SQIVND (reference sequence). The CDR3 extends over 14 amino acids. V gave up 6 bases and J gave up 0 bases, with 11 bases separating them. The DNA of the CDR3 is TGTGCCAGTAGAAACGGACAGATGAACACTGAAGCTTTCTTT. It specifies CASRNGQMNTEAFF.